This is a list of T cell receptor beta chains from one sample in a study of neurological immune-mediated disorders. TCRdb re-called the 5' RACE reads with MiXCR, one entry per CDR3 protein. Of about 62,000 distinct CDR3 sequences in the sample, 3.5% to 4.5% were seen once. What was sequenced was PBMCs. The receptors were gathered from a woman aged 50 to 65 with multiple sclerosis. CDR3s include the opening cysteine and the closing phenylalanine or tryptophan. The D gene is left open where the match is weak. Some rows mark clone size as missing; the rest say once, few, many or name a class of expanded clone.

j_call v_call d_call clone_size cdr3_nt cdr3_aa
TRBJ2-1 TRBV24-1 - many TGTGCCACCAGTGACTCACGGGGCAACTTCTACAATGAGCAGTTCTTC CATSDSRGNFYNEQFF
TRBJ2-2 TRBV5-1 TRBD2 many TGCGCCAGCAGCCCGGGGACTAGCGAGGGCCGGGAGCTGTTTTTT CASSPGTSEGRELFF
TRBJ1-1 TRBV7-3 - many TGTGCCAGCTCCATGAGTGGGTTGAACACTGAAGCTTTCTTT CASSMSGLNTEAFF
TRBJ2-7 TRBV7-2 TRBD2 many TGTGCCAGCAGCCCCTTAGCGGGCTCCTACGAGCAGTACTTC CASSPLAGSYEQYF
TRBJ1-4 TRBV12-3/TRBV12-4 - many TGTGCCAGCAGTCCGGGGGATGCAACTAATGAAAAACTGTTTTTT CASSPGDATNEKLFF
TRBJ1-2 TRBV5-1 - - TGCGCCAGCAGCTTGGAAGGAGGGGGAATCGATGGCTACACCTTC CASSLEGGGIDGYTF
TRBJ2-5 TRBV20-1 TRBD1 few TGCAGTGCTAGAGATTACAGGGGGCGAGAGACCCAGTACTTC CSARDYRGRETQYF
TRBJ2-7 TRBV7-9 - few TGTGCCAGCAGCTCAGCCCGATCCGGGACATTGACCTACGAGCAGTACTTC CASSSARSGTLTYEQYF
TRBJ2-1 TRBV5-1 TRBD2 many TGCGCCAGCAGCGGGGGGGTGGCCTACAATGAGCAGTTCTTC CASSGGVAYNEQFF
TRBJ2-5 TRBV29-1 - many TGCAGCGTTGAAGATGGTTTTTCGGGGACGGGCCAAGAGACCCAGTACTTC CSVEDGFSGTGQETQYF
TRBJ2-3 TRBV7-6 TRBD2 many TGTGCCAGCAGCTCTCTGCGGGGGGCTAGCACAGATACGCAGTATTTT CASSSLRGASTDTQYF
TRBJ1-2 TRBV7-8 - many TGTGCCAGCAGCCCCACACCAAGCAGGGGCTACACCTTC CASSPTPSRGYTF
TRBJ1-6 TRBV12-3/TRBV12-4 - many TGTGCCAGCAGCTTAGGGGCCGTTTCACCCCTCCACTTT CASSLGAVSPLHF
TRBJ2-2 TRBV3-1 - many TGTGCCAGCAGCCTGGGGACTGCGAACACCGGGGAGCTGTTTTTT CASSLGTANTGELFF
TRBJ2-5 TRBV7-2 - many TGTGCCAGCAGCTCGGACTCGGGGAAGACCCAGTACTTC CASSSDSGKTQYF
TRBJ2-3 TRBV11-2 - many TGTGCCAGCAGCTTAGGAAAGACGAGGGATACGCAGTATTTT CASSLGKTRDTQYF
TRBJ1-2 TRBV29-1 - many TGCAGCGTTGATGCCTCACAGGGAACTAACTATGGCTACACCTTC CSVDASQGTNYGYTF
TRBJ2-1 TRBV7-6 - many TGTGCCAGCAGCTTCCCCCCCCCTGGCTCCTACAATGAGCAGTTCTTC CASSFPPPGSYNEQFF
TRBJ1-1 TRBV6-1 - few TGTGCCAGCAGTGAAGCGCCCAGCTCGAAAGCTTTCTTT CASSEAPSSKAFF
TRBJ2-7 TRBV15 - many TGTGCCACCAGCCCTGGTCTAAGCTCCTACGAGCAGTACTTC CATSPGLSSYEQYF
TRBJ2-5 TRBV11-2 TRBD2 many TGTGCCAGCAGCTCTTCGGGACTAGCGGGAGAGACCCAGTACTTC CASSSSGLAGETQYF